The 24 T cell receptor beta chains below come from one sample, sequenced in a study of cytomegalovirus exposure and HLA in healthy donors. Repertoires were generated with immunoSEQ multiplex PCR, while TCRdb's copy carries only in-frame clones and drops some. The data contain about 220,000 clones, approximately 88% of them seen just once; the ten biggest clones take up roughly an eighth. Sequenced: PBMCs. Every receptor here comes from a woman in her 30s in good health and CMV-seropositive.

The rearrangement joins TRBV16 to TRBJ2-7, with D uncertain. Between the trimmed V and J ends, which lost 4 bases and 3 bases, there was a span of 10 bases. From germline, CDR1 is KGHSY and CDR2 FQNENV. There are 13 residues in the CDR3. For the CDR3, the DNA is TGTGCCAGCAGCCTGTCCAGCCTCTACGAGCAGTACTTC. This codes for CASSLSSLYEQYF.

The chain recombines TRBV4-1 with TRBJ2-1; 12 nucleotides match TRBD2. Germline assignment: CDR1 MGHRA and CDR2 YSYEKL. The CDR3 contains 16 residues. V lost 1 base to trimming and J lost 8 bases; unmatched junction nucleotides: 6. CDR3 loop: CASSQVRLAGVYEQFF. Written as DNA, the CDR3 is TGCGCCAGCAGCCAAGTACGACTAGCGGGAGTGTATGAGCAGTTCTTC.

The genes are TRBV5-1 and TRBJ2-1; 7 bases match TRBD2. Germline-derived CDR1 and CDR2 are SGHRS and YFSETQ. The CDR3 loop spans 16 amino acids. V lost 4 bases, J lost 1 base, and 8 bases stayed unmatched. CDR3 loop: CASSLGGTNSYNEQFF. CDR3 sequence (DNA): TGCGCCAGCAGCCTGGGAGGGACTAATTCCTACAATGAGCAGTTCTTC.

V and J are TRBV9 and TRBJ2-1, with D unresolved. Germline values: CDR1 SGDLS, CDR2 YYNGEE. V was shortened by 0 bases and J by 1 base, with 14 bases between the two germline ends. The CDR3 is 17 residues long. The CDR3 bases are TGTGCCAGCAGCGTAGATGGGTCCTCCCCGTCCTACAATGAGCAGTTCTTC. Translation gives CASSVDGSSPSYNEQFF.

This sequence joins TRBV27 and TRBJ2-1, with TRBD2 matching 11 bases. In germline, CDR1 is MNHEY, CDR2 SMNVEV (reference sequence). J was trimmed by 6 bases and V by 6 bases; bases with no gene match: 10. This CDR3 has 16 residues. CDR3: CASSRGTSGRINEQFF. The DNA for the CDR3 is TGTGCCAGCAGCCGTGGTACTAGCGGGAGAATCAATGAGCAGTTCTTC.

The chain has TRBV13 and TRBJ2-2; D uncertain. The germline V gene has CDR1 PRHDT and CDR2 FYEKMQ (reference sequence). This CDR3 spans 12 amino acids. V was trimmed by 6 bases and J by 4 bases, leaving 6 bases between them. The DNA of the CDR3 is TGTGCCAGCAGGTCCTTCACCGGGGAGCTGTTTTTT. It codes for CASRSFTGELFF.

The rearrangement links TRBV18 to TRBJ2-6; D is perhaps TRBD1 (5 bases). In germline, CDR1 is KGHSH, CDR2 LQKENI. V was pared by 4 bases and J by 0 bases, with 10 bases between. There are 16 residues in the CDR3. CDR3 amino acids: CASSLLQDSGANVLTF. CDR3 sequence (DNA): TGTGCCAGCTCACTACTACAGGACTCTGGGGCCAACGTCCTGACTTTC. The full variable domain, completed using reference TRBV18 and TRBJ2-6, is NAGVMQNPRHLVRRRGQEARLRCSPMKGHSHVYWYRQLPEEGLKFMVYLQKENIIDESGMPKERFSAEFPKEGPSILRIQQVVRGDSAAYFCASSLLQDSGANVLTFGAGSRLTVL.

This rearrangement joins TRBV20-1 to TRBJ2-5; either TRBD1 or TRBD2 may supply D (5 bases each). Germline CDR1 is DFQATT and CDR2 is SNEGSKA (reference sequence). The length of the CDR3 is 11 residues. V gave up 1 base and J gave up 7 bases, with 7 bases separating them. CDR3 sequence (DNA): TGCAGTGCTAGAGTTGGGGGGACCCAGTACTTC. Translation: CSARVGGTQYF.

This chain uses TRBV13 with TRBJ2-5, with no clear D. There are 14 residues in the CDR3. Per germline, CDR1 PRHDT and CDR2 FYEKMQ (reference sequence). Trimming stripped 2 bases from V and 1 base from J, with 8 bases between. As DNA, the CDR3 is TGTGCCAGCAGCTTAAGGGTAATCCAAGAGACCCAGTACTTC. This encodes CASSLRVIQETQYF. The entire variable domain, with the rest obtained from reference TRBV13 and TRBJ2-5, is as follows: AAGVIQSPRHLIKEKRETATLKCYPIPRHDTVYWYQQGPGQDPQFLISFYEKMQSDKGSIPDRFSAQQFSDYHSELNMSSLELGDSALYFCASSLRVIQETQYFGPGTRLLVL.

J is TRBJ2-7 and V is TRBV6-5; TRBD1 agrees at 9 bases. There are 15 residues in the CDR3. The germline V gene encodes CDR1 MNHEY and CDR2 SVGAGI. V shed 6 bases and J 1 base; nucleotides not matched to a gene: 7. The CDR3 here is CASSEEQGASYEQYF. For the CDR3, the DNA is TGTGCCAGCAGCGAGGAACAGGGGGCTTCCTACGAGCAGTACTTC.

This chain joins TRBV6-5 and TRBJ1-1, with D tentatively TRBD1 (5 bases). The germline V gene encodes CDR1 MNHEY and CDR2 SVGAGI. The V end lost 7 bases, the J end lost 0 bases, and 15 bases lay between the germline ends. The CDR3 runs to 15 residues. The CDR3 sequence is CASTATEAMNTEAFF. CDR3 sequence (DNA): TGTGCCAGCACCGCGACAGAAGCCATGAACACTGAAGCTTTCTTT.

The chain joins TRBV6-4 to TRBJ2-1; tentatively, D is TRBD2 (5 bases). From germline, CDR1 is MRHNA and CDR2 SNTAGT. There are 15 residues in the CDR3. V shed 2 bases and J shed 4 bases, with 12 bases lying between them. CDR3 in amino acids: CASSDRSSGYNEQFF. The CDR3 nucleotides are TGTGCCAGCAGTGACCGTTCAAGCGGTTACAATGAGCAGTTCTTC.

The chain combines TRBV9 with TRBJ2-1, with D unresolved. The V gene's germline CDR1 is SGDLS and CDR2 YYNGEE. V was trimmed by 0 bases and J by 7 bases, leaving 14 bases between them. There are 15 residues in the CDR3. CDR3 amino acids: CASSVEGYARNEQFF. The CDR3 coding sequence is TGTGCCAGCAGCGTAGAAGGTTATGCTAGAAATGAGCAGTTCTTC.

The chain is built from TRBV2 and TRBJ1-1, with D maybe TRBD1 (6 bases). Germline loops: CDR1 SNHLY, CDR2 FYNNEI. V lost 7 bases and J lost 0, with 15 bases in between. This CDR3 is 15 amino acids long. CDR3 sequence: CASITGADMNTEAFF. The CDR3 DNA sequence: TGTGCCAGCATAACGGGGGCGGATATGAACACTGAAGCTTTCTTT.

This chain links TRBV2 with TRBJ1-4; 8 nucleotides line up with TRBD1. Germline V CDR1 and CDR2: SNHLY, FYNNEI. Germline trimming cut 3 bases from V and 8 bases from J; bases unmatched to any gene: 5. The CDR3 runs 14 residues. The CDR3, as DNA: TGTGCCAGCAGTGAGGGACAGGCTTGGGAAAAACTGTTTTTT. This sequence encodes CASSEGQAWEKLFF.

In the case of this clone: The same CDR3 is also encoded by other DNA sequences in this sample. The chain combines TRBV2 with TRBJ2-1; no clear D. CDR1 is SNHLY and CDR2 is FYNNEI in the germline V gene. V lost 3 bases to trimming and J lost 4 bases, with 10 bases between them. The CDR3 spans 14 residues. CDR3 sequence: CASSDLAGYNEQFF. Here the CDR3 DNA reads TGTGCCAGCAGTGACTTGGCAGGATACAATGAGCAGTTCTTC.

The chain links TRBV9 to TRBJ1-1; D possibly corresponds to TRBD1 (5 bases). The germline CDR1 and CDR2 sequences are SGDLS and YYNGEE. CDR3 length: 14 amino acids. V was cut by 0 bases and J by 6 bases, with 12 bases left in between. Here the CDR3 DNA reads TGTGCCAGCAGCGTAGGGGGCACGACGGCTGAAGCTTTCTTT. Protein: CASSVGGTTAEAFF.

This CDR3 reads CAWTQGPTDTQYF. The CDR3 DNA reads TGTGCCTGGACTCAGGGGCCCACAGATACGCAGTATTTT. This chain joins TRBV30 and TRBJ2-3; possible D gene TRBD1, 6 bases. Germline V CDR1 and CDR2: GTSNPN, SVGIG (reference sequence). Trimming removed 4 bases at V and 2 bases at J, with 10 bases between. This CDR3 has 13 amino acids. Full variable domain (outside the CDR3, taken from reference TRBV30 and TRBJ2-3): SQTIHQWPATLVQPVGSPLSLECTVEGTSNPNLYWYRQAAGRGLQLLFYSVGIGQISSEVPQNLSASRPQDRQFILSSKKLLLSDSGFYLCAWTQGPTDTQYFGPGTRLTVL.

CDR3 DNA sequence: TGTGCCAGCAGTGGGTCCTCTGGGAAAGCGCAAGAGACCCAGTACTTC. Its translation: CASSGSSGKAQETQYF. This rearrangement joins TRBV25-1 to TRBJ2-5; D remains ambiguous. This CDR3 region has 16 residues. Trimming removed 4 bases at V and 2 bases at J, with 17 bases between. CDR1 and CDR2 (germline): MGHDK, SYGVNS.

The chain joins TRBV9 to TRBJ2-1; 9 bases fit TRBD2. Germline CDR1 reads SGDLS; CDR2 reads YYNGEE. Trimming cost V 3 bases and J 7 bases; bases outside gene matches: 20. The CDR3 has 19 residues. CDR3 loop: CASSAPRRREGRGGNEQFF. Written as DNA, the CDR3 is TGTGCCAGCAGCGCTCCCAGGAGGCGGGAGGGCCGGGGTGGAAATGAGCAGTTCTTC.

The gene calls are TRBV28 and TRBJ1-1; D may be TRBD1 (6 bases). The germline V gene encodes CDR1 MDHEN and CDR2 SYDVKM. The V gene lost 8 bases and the J gene lost 0 bases, with 13 bases spanning the gap. CDR3 length equals 14 residues. CDR3 loop: CASRPGAMNTEAFF. Here the CDR3 DNA reads TGTGCCAGCCGACCAGGGGCCATGAACACTGAAGCTTTCTTT.

This clone was detected a few times. The rearrangement uses TRBV2 and TRBJ1-5; no firm D call. The length of the CDR3 is 14 residues. The V end lost 7 bases, the J end lost 0 bases, and 10 bases lay between the germline ends. Germline CDR1 reads SNHLY; CDR2 reads FYNNEI. Written as DNA, the CDR3 is TGTGCCAGCAACCAGGATTATAGCAATCAGCCCCAGCATTTT. As protein: CASNQDYSNQPQHF.

V is TRBV20-1 and J is TRBJ1-1, with D unclear. V was clipped by 6 bases and J by 10 bases, with 15 bases between them. Germline CDR1 DFQATT, CDR2 SNEGSKA (reference sequence). The CDR3 extends over 11 amino acids. CDR3 sequence (DNA): TGCAGTGCCCCAGTAGGCCTCGGAGCTTTCTTT. This sequence encodes CSAPVGLGAFF.

The chain carries TRBV5-4 and TRBJ2-7; TRBD1 aligns across 7 bases. Germline V gives CDR1 SGHNT, CDR2 YYREEE (reference sequence). This CDR3 is 12 amino acids long. The V segment lost 4 bases and the J segment 3 bases; nucleotides outside the gene matches: 1. The CDR3 spells CASSPGGYEQYF. The CDR3 DNA sequence: TGTGCCAGCAGCCCAGGGGGCTACGAGCAGTACTTC.